These 25 T cell receptor beta chains were all obtained from the same sample, sequenced in a study of blood T cell repertoires in COVID-19. Generated by immunoSEQ multiplex PCR, the TCRdb table keeps only in-frame clones and is missing some. Among under 300,000 clones listed, more than 75% were seen once. What was sequenced was PBMCs or T cells enriched from blood (not recorded which). The receptor set was obtained from a woman aged 40 to 50 with acute COVID-19.

This clone was seen just once. This chain joins TRBV11-3 and TRBJ2-5, with TRBD1 identical over 9 bases. Trimming removed 1 base from V and 2 bases from J; junction bases left unmatched: 14. Germline loops: CDR1 SGHNT, CDR2 YENEEA. The CDR3 length is 19 residues. For the CDR3, the DNA is TGTGCCAGCAGCTTAGTTGGTCGTCTCGTACAGGGGGCTCAAGAGACCCAGTACTTC. It specifies CASSLVGRLVQGAQETQYF.

This clone was seen at least ten times. The rearrangement links TRBV5-4 to TRBJ1-6; no clear D gene. The CDR3 has 13 residues. Trimming pared 0 bases from V and 8 bases from J, leaving 6 bases between. CDR1 is SGHNT and CDR2 is YYREEE in the germline V gene (reference sequence). Here the CDR3 reads CASSLDSHSPLHF. The CDR3 coding sequence is TGTGCCAGCAGCTTGGACAGCCATTCACCCCTCCACTTT.

This clone was recorded once. The V gene is TRBV14, the J gene TRBJ2-1; possible D gene TRBD1, 6 bases. Looked up from germline, CDR1 is SGHDN and CDR2 is FVKESK. V lost 5 bases and J lost 4, with 18 bases in between. This CDR3 spans 16 amino acids. The CDR3 DNA sequence: TGTGCCAGCAGCAATTACAGGGTCAGCCTGTACAATGAGCAGTTCTTC. It codes for CASSNYRVSLYNEQFF.

This sequence joins TRBV21-1 and TRBJ1-3; the table's D call TRBD1 went unverified against the DNA. TRBV21-1 is tagged as a pseudogene. This CDR3 region has 19 residues. Here the CDR3 DNA reads TGTGCCAGCAGCAAAGAAAAGCTTTTAGGAACAGTCTCTGGAAACACCATATATTTT. The encoded protein is CASSKEKLLGTVSGNTIYF.

The chain uses TRBV19 and TRBJ1-3; perhaps TRBD1 as D (5 bases). The V and J ends lost 3 bases and 3 bases respectively, with 12 bases between them. The CDR3 is made up of 15 amino acids. The germline CDR1 and CDR2 sequences are LNHDA and SQIVND (reference sequence). For the CDR3, the DNA is TGTGCCAGTAGTATGGGCAGGGAGGTTGGAAACACCATATATTTT. Amino acid sequence: CASSMGREVGNTIYF.

The chain employs TRBV10-3 and TRBJ2-1, with TRBD2 matching over 13 bases. Germline loops: CDR1 ENHRY, CDR2 SYGVKD. The CDR3 runs to 17 residues. The ends lost 4 bases at V and 3 bases at J; junction bases unmatched: 6. The CDR3 is CAISASRTSGSYNEQFF. CDR3 nucleotides: TGTGCCATCAGTGCATCAAGGACTAGCGGGAGCTACAATGAGCAGTTCTTC.

The CDR3 protein is CASSFRDGRRDYGYTF. The CDR3 DNA reads as TGTGCCAGCAGCTTCCGGGACGGCAGGAGGGACTATGGCTACACCTTC. V usage is TRBV7-2 and J usage is TRBJ1-2; D possibly corresponds to TRBD1 (5 bases). CDR3 length: 16 amino acids. In germline, CDR1 is SGHTA, CDR2 FQGNSA. The germline V and J ends were trimmed by 3 bases and 3 bases, with 17 bases remaining between them.

This chain links TRBV3-1 (or the pseudogene TRBV3-2) with TRBJ2-7, with D perhaps TRBD2 (5 bases). This CDR3 has 14 residues. CDR1 and CDR2 (germline): LGHDT, YNNKEL (reference sequence). V lost 1 base to trimming and J lost 3 bases, with 10 bases between them. The CDR3 DNA sequence: TGTGCCAGCAGCCAAGTGAGCGGAAACTACGAGCAGTACTTC. It yields the protein CASSQVSGNYEQYF.

The chain has TRBV24-1 and TRBJ2-7; 11 nucleotides line up with TRBD1. The V segment lost 4 bases and the J segment 4 bases; nucleotides outside the gene matches: 5. The CDR3 length is 15 residues. Per germline, CDR1 KGHDR and CDR2 SFDVKD. This CDR3 is CATSDSGTGGYEQYF. For the CDR3, the DNA is TGTGCCACCAGTGACTCCGGGACAGGGGGATACGAGCAGTACTTC.

The chain employs TRBV27 and TRBJ1-2, with TRBD1 matching over 8 bases. V gave up 2 bases and J gave up 3 bases; unmatched junction bases: 5. The CDR3 length is 15 residues. CDR1 is MNHEY and CDR2 is SMNVEV in the germline V gene (reference sequence). The chain's CDR3 is CASSLAGQADYGYTF. In DNA form, the CDR3 reads TGTGCCAGCAGTTTAGCGGGACAGGCAGACTATGGCTACACCTTC.

This chain links TRBV10-2 with TRBJ1-1; 7 bases are shared with TRBD1. CDR3 size: 13 residues. CDR1 and CDR2 (germline): WSHSY, SAAADI. Trimming removed 6 bases from V and 5 bases from J; junction bases left unmatched: 6. The CDR3 sequence: CASSADRETEAFF. The CDR3 DNA reads as TGCGCCAGCAGCGCCGACAGGGAAACTGAAGCTTTCTTT.

The CDR3 DNA is TGTGCCTGGAATACAAGGGGACTCGACACCGGGGAGCTGTTTTTT. Its protein product is CAWNTRGLDTGELFF. V gene TRBV30 combines with J gene TRBJ2-2, with a tentative D call TRBD2 (6 bases). CDR1 and CDR2 from the germline V gene are GTSNPN and SVGIG (reference sequence). The CDR3 sequence is 15 residues long. Trimming removed 4 bases from V and 3 bases from J, with 15 bases in between. Variable domain in full (rest from reference TRBV30 and TRBJ2-2): SQTIHQWPATLVQPVGSPLSLECTVEGTSNPNLYWYRQAAGRGLQLLFYSVGIGQISSEVPQNLSASRPQDRQFILSSKKLLLSDSGFYLCAWNTRGLDTGELFFGEGSRLTVL.

The CDR3 nucleotides read TGTGCCTGGAGTGTACCCCGGACAACTAGCGGGAGTCCCGAGCAGTACTTC. Translated, it gives CAWSVPRTTSGSPEQYF. This chain joins TRBV30 and TRBJ2-7; 11 bases are shared with TRBD2. Germline V gene data show CDR1 as GTSNPN and CDR2 as SVGIG (reference sequence). V was pared by 0 bases and J by 6 bases, with 13 bases of the junction left unmatched. The CDR3 is 17 amino acids.

This chain connects TRBV11-2 to TRBJ2-7; TRBD2 aligns across 14 bases. V lost 1 base and J lost 4; bases outside the gene matches: 3. The CDR3 is made up of 16 amino acids. Germline lookup yields CDR1 SGHAT and CDR2 FQNNGV. The CDR3 bases are TGTGCCAGCAGCTTAGGACTAGCGGGAGGGCTGTACGAGCAGTACTTC. Protein sequence: CASSLGLAGGLYEQYF.

This chain connects TRBV7-3 to TRBJ2-7; no definite D call. CDR1 and CDR2 (germline): SGHTA, FQGTGA. The CDR3 is 16 amino acids. V lost 1 base and J lost 7, with 20 bases in between. The CDR3 region is CASSLNPYGLVREQYF. CDR3 DNA sequence: TGTGCCAGCAGCTTAAATCCATATGGCCTTGTGAGGGAGCAGTACTTC.

The chain employs TRBV10-1 and TRBJ1-2, with TRBD1 matching 7 bases. The junction had 6 bases not matched to a gene; V was cut back by 7 bases and J by 7 bases. Germline lookup yields CDR1 WNHNN and CDR2 SYGVQD (reference sequence). This CDR3 is built from 12 residues. The CDR3 DNA is TGCGCCAGCATACAACAGGGGATTGGCTACACCTTC. This sequence encodes CASIQQGIGYTF.

The chain recombines TRBV9 with TRBJ2-3; TRBD2 might be the D (5 bases). Germline V gives CDR1 SGDLS, CDR2 YYNGEE. CDR3 length: 15 amino acids. Trimming removed 2 bases at V and 1 base at J, with 11 bases between. The chain's CDR3 is CASSVVSGGTDTQYF. The CDR3 coding sequence is TGTGCCAGCAGCGTGGTTTCCGGGGGCACAGATACGCAGTATTTT.

This clone occurred once. V gene TRBV15 combines with J gene TRBJ2-7; 10 bases are shared with TRBD1. CDR1 and CDR2 (germline): LNHNV, YYDKDF (reference sequence). The CDR3 covers 15 residues. V shed 5 bases, J shed 5 bases, and the junction held 9 bases outside the gene matches. The CDR3 sequence is CATSGSGTGVDEQYF. The CDR3, as DNA: TGTGCCACCAGCGGTTCCGGGACAGGGGTAGACGAGCAGTACTTC. Complete variable domain (other parts from reference TRBV15 and TRBJ2-7): DAMVIQNPRYQVTQFGKPVTLSCSQTLNHNVMYWYQQKSSQAPKLLFHYYDKDFNNEADTPDNFQSRRPNTSFCFLDIRSPGLGDTAMYLCATSGSGTGVDEQYFGPGTRLTVT.

The chain joins TRBV29-1 to TRBJ2-5; 7 bases agree with TRBD1. The length of the CDR3 is 14 residues. With 3 bases clipped from V and 7 bases from J, the junction kept 11 bases outside the gene matches. CDR1 is SQVTM, CDR2 ANQGSEA, per germline. The CDR3 DNA reads as TGCAGCGTTGACGGACAGGTGACCGGTGGGACCCAGTACTTC. Translation gives CSVDGQVTGGTQYF.

This chain links TRBV28 with TRBJ1-5; unclear D gene. CDR1 and CDR2 (germline): MDHEN, SYDVKM. V gave up 5 bases and J gave up 1 base, with 15 bases separating them. The CDR3 totals 16 residues. CDR3 protein: CASSAGVYRSNQPQHF. The CDR3 nucleotides read TGTGCCAGCAGTGCCGGGGTCTATAGGAGCAATCAGCCCCAGCATTTT.

CDR3: CASSSQGARGNQETQYF. The CDR3 nucleotides are TGTGCCAGCAGCTCACAGGGGGCTAGAGGGAATCAAGAGACCCAGTACTTC. The chain employs TRBV7-9 and TRBJ2-5; 9 bases match TRBD1. This CDR3 has 17 amino acids. The germline gives CDR1 SEHNR, CDR2 FQNEAQ (reference sequence). Trimming took 4 bases from V and 2 from J; bases not matched to a gene: 11.

This sequence joins TRBV7-8 and TRBJ1-6; 7 nucleotides agree with TRBD1. Germline CDR1 SGHVS, CDR2 FQNEAQ. There are 14 residues in the CDR3. V trimming: 2 bases; J trimming: 14 bases; junction bases outside the gene matches: 9. The CDR3 sequence is CASSLKGAPTTLHF. DNA for the CDR3: TGTGCCAGCAGCTTAAAGGGGGCACCCACCACCCTCCACTTT.

The chain recombines TRBV29-1 with TRBJ2-1, with 8 bases lining up with TRBD2. Germline CDR1 SQVTM, CDR2 ANQGSEA. The length of the CDR3 is 15 residues. Trimming at V came to 4 bases and at J to 1 base, leaving 6 bases not matched to a gene. The CDR3 DNA sequence: TGCAGCGTTGTGCCCCAGCGGGAGTCCTACAATGAGCAGTTCTTC. It specifies CSVVPQRESYNEQFF.

V gene TRBV19 combines with J gene TRBJ1-2; 11 positions match TRBD1. V lost 6 bases and J lost 3; bases outside the gene matches: 9. The CDR3 spans 16 residues. The germline gives CDR1 LNHDA, CDR2 SQIVND (reference sequence). This CDR3 reads CASSRIRGQGDYGYTF. DNA for the CDR3: TGTGCCAGTAGCCGTATTAGGGGACAGGGGGACTATGGCTACACCTTC.

This chain joins TRBV25-1 and TRBJ2-7; TRBD2 aligns across 7 bases. The length of the CDR3 is 13 residues. Germline V gene data show CDR1 as MGHDK and CDR2 as SYGVNS. The ends lost 10 bases at V and 2 bases at J; junction bases unmatched: 8. Here the CDR3 DNA reads TGTGCCACCGGGAGGCGCGGAGCCTACGAGCAGTACTTC. Protein product: CATGRRGAYEQYF.